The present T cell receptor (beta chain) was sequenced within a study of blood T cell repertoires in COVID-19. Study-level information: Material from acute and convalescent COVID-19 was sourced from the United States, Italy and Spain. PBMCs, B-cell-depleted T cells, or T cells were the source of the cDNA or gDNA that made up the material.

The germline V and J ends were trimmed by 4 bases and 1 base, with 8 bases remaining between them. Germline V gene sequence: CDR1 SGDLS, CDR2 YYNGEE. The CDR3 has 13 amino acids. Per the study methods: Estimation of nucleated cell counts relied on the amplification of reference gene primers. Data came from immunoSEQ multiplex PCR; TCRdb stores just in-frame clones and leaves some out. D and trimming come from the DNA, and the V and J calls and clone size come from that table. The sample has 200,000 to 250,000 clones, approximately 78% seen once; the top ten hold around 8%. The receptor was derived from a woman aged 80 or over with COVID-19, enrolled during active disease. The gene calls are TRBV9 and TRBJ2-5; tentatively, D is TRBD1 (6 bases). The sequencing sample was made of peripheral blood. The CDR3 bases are TGTGCCAGCAGCCCCAGGGGCCAAGAGACCCAGTACTTC. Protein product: CASSPRGQETQYF. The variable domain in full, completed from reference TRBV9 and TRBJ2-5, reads DSGVTQTPKHLITATGQRVTLRCSPRSGDLSVYWYQQSLDQGLQFLIQYYNGEERAKGNILERFSAQQFPDLHSELNLSSLELGDSALYFCASSPRGQETQYFGPGTRLLVL.